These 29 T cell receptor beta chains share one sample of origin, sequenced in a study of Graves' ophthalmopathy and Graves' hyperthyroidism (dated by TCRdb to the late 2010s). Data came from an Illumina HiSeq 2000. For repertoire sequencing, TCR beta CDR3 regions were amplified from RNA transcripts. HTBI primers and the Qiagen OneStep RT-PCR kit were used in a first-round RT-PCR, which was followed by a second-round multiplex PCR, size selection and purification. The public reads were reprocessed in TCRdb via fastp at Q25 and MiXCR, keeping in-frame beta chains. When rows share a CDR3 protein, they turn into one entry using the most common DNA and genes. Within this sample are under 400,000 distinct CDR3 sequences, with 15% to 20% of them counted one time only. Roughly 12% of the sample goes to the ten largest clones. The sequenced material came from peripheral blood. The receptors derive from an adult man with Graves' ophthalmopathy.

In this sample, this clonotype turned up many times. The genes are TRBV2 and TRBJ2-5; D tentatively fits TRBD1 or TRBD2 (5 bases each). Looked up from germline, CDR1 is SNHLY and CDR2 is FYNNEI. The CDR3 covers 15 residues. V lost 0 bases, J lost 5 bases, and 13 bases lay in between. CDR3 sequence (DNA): TGTGCCAGCAGTGAAGCGCGAGGGGCCTGGGAGACCCAGTACTTC. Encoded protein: CASSEARGAWETQYF.

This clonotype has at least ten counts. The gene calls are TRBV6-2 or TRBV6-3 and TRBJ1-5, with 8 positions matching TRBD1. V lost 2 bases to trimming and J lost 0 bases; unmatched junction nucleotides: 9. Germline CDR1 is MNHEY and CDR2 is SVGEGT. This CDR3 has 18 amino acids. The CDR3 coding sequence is TGTGCCAGCAGTTACCCAACCGGGACAGGTCATAGCAATCAGCCCCAGCATTTT. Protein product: CASSYPTGTGHSNQPQHF.

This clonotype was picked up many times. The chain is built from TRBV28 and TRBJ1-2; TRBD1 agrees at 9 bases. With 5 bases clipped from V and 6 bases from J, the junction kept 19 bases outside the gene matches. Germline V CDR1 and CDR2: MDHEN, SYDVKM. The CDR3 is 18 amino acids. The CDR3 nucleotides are TGTGCCAGCAGTGCGGGCCGACAGGGGGGCGCAACGGTTCATGGCTACACCTTC. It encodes CASSAGRQGGATVHGYTF.

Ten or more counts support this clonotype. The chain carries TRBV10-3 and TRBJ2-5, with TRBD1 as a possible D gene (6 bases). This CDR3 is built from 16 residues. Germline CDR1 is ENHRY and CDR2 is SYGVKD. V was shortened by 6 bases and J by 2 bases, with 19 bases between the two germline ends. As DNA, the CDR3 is TGTGCCATCAGACAATCTTTGGGGGCAGGTCAAGAGACCCAGTACTTC. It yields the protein CAIRQSLGAGQETQYF.

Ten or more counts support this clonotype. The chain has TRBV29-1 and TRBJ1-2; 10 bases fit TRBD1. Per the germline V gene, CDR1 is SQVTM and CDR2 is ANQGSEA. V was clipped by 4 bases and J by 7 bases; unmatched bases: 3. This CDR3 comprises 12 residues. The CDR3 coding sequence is TGCAGCGTTGGACAGGGGGCATCTGGCTACACCTTC. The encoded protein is CSVGQGASGYTF.

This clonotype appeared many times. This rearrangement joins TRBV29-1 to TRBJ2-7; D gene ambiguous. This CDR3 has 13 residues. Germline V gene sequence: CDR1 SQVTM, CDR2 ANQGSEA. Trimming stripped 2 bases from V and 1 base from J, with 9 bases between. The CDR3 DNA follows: TGCAGCGTTGAACTCACCCCTTCCTACGAGCAGTACTTC. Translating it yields CSVELTPSYEQYF.

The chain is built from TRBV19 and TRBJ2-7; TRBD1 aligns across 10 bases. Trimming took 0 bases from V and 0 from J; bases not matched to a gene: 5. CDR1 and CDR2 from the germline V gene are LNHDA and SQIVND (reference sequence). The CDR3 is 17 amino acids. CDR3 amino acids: CASSIEDRGQISYEQYF. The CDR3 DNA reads TGTGCCAGTAGTATAGAAGACAGGGGGCAAATCTCCTACGAGCAGTACTTC. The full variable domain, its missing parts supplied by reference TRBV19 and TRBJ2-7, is DGGITQSPKYLFRKEGQNVTLSCEQNLNHDAMYWYRQDPGQGLRLIYYSQIVNDFQKGDIAEGYSVSREKKESFPLTVTSAQKNPTAFYLCASSIEDRGQISYEQYFGPGTRLTVT.

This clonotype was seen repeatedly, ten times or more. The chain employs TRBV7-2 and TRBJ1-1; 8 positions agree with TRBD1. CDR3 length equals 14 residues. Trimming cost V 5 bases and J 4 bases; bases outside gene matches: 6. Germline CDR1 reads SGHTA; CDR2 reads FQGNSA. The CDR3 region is CASSLQGGFTEAFF. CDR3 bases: TGTGCCAGCAGCCTACAGGGGGGTTTCACTGAAGCTTTCTTT.

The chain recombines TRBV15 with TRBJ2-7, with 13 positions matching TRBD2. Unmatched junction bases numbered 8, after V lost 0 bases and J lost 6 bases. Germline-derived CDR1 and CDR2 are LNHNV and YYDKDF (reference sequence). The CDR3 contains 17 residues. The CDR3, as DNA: TGTGCCACCAGCAGAGACCCTGGACTAGCGGGAGTGGGCGAGCAGTACTTC. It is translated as CATSRDPGLAGVGEQYF. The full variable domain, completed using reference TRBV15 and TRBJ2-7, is DAMVIQNPRYQVTQFGKPVTLSCSQTLNHNVMYWYQQKSSQAPKLLFHYYDKDFNNEADTPDNFQSRRPNTSFCFLDIRSPGLGDTAMYLCATSRDPGLAGVGEQYFGPGTRLTVT.

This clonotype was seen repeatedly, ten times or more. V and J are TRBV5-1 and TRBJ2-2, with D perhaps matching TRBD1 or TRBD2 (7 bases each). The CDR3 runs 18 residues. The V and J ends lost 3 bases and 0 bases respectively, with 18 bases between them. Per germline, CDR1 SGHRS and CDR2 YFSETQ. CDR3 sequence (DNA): TGCGCCAGCAGCTCGAGGATGACAGGGAGGGCGAACACCGGGGAGCTGTTTTTT. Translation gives CASSSRMTGRANTGELFF.

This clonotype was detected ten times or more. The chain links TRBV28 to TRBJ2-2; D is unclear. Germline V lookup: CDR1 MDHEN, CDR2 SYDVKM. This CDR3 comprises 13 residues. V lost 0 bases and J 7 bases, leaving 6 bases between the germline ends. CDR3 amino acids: CASSLWENGELFF. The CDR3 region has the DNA TGTGCCAGCAGTTTATGGGAGAACGGGGAGCTGTTTTTT.

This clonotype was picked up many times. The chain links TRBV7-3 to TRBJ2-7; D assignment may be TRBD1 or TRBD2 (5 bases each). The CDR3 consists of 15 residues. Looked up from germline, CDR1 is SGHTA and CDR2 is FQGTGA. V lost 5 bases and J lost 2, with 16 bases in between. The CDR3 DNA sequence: TGTGCCAGCAGCCTGAACCCGGGACCCACCTACGAGCAGTACTTC. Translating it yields CASSLNPGPTYEQYF.

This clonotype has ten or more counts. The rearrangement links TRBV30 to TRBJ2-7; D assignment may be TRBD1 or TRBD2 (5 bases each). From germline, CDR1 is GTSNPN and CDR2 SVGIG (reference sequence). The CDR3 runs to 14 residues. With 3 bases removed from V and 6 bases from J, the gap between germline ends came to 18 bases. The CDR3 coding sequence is TGTGCCTGGAGCAGAGGGTCAGGGAGTTTCGAGCAGTACTTC. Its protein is CAWSRGSGSFEQYF.

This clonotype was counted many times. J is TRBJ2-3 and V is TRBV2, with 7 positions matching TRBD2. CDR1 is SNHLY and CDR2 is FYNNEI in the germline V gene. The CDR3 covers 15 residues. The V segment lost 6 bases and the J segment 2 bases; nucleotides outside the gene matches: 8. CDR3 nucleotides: TGTGCCAGCAGAAACCGGGACTATCCCACAGATACGCAGTATTTT. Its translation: CASRNRDYPTDTQYF.

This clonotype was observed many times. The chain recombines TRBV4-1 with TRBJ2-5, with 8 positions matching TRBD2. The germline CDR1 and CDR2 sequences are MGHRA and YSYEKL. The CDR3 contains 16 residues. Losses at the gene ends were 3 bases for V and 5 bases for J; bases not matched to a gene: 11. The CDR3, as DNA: TGCGCCAGCAGCCAGGGCCCAGGGACTAGGATGGAGACCCAGTACTTC. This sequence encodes CASSQGPGTRMETQYF.

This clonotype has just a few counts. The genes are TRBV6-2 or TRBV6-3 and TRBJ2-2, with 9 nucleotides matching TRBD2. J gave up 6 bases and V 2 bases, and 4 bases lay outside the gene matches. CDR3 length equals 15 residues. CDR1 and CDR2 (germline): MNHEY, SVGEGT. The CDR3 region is CASSYASGESGELFF. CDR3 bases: TGTGCCAGCAGTTACGCTAGCGGGGAGTCCGGGGAGCTGTTTTTT.

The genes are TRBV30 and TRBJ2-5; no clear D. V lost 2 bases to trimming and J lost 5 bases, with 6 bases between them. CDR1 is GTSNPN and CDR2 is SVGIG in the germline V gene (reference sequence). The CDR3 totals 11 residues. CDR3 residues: CAWSNSETQYF. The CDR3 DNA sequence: TGTGCCTGGAGTAATTCGGAGACCCAGTACTTC.

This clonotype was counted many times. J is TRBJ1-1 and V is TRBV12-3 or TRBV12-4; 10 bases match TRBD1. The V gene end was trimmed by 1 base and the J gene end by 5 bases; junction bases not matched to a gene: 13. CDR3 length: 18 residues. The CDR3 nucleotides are TGTGCCAGCAGTTTAGGGTATGGACAGGGGGTTGGGTTGACTGAAGCTTTCTTT. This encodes CASSLGYGQGVGLTEAFF.

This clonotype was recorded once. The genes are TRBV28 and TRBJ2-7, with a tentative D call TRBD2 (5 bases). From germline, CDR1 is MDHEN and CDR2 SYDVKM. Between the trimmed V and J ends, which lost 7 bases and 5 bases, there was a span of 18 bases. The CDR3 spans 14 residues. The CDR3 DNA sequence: TGTGCCAGCACTCCCTGGCGGGCAGTAGACGAGCAGTACTTC. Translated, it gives CASTPWRAVDEQYF. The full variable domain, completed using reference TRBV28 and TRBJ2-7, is DVKVTQSSRYLVKRTGEKVFLECVQDMDHENMFWYRQDPGLGLRLIYFSYDVKMKEKGDIPEGYSVSREKKERFSLILESASTNQTSMYLCASTPWRAVDEQYFGPGTRLTVT.

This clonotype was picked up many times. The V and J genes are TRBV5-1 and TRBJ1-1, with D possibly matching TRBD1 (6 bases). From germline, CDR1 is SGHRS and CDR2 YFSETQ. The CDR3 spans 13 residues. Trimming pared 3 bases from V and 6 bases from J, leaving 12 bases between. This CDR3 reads CASSWIGGSEAFF. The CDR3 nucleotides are TGCGCCAGCAGCTGGATAGGGGGGTCTGAAGCTTTCTTT.

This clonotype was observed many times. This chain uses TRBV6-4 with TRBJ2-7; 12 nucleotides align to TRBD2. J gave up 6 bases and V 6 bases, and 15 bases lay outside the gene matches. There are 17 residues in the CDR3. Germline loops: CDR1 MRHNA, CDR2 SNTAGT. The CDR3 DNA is TGTGCCAGCAGCCGCTGGACTAGCGGGGTTGACCCGAGCGAGCAGTACTTC. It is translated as CASSRWTSGVDPSEQYF.

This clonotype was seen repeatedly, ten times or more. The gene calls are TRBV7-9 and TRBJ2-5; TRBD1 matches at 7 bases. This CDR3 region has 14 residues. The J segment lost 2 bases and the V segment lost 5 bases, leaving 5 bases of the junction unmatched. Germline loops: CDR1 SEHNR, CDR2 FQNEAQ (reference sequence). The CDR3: CASSLGQQQETQYF. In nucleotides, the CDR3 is TGTGCCAGCAGCCTGGGACAGCAACAAGAGACCCAGTACTTC.

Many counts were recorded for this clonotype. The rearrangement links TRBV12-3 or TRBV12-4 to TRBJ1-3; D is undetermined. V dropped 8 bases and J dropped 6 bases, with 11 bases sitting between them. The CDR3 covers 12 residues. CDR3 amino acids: CASGEDLNTIYF. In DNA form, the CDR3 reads TGTGCCAGCGGTGAAGACCTAAACACCATATATTTT.

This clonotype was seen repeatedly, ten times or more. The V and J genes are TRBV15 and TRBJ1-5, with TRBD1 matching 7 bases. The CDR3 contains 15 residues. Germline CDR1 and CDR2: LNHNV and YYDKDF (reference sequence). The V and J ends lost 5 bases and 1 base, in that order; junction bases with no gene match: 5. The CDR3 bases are TGTGCCACCAGCGGGGGGGGACAGAGCAATCAGCCCCAGCATTTT. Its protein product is CATSGGGQSNQPQHF.

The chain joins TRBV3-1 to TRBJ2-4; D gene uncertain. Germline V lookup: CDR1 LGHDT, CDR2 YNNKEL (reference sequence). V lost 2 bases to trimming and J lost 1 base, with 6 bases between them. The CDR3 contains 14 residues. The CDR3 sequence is CASSQTDAKNIQYF. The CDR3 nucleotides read TGTGCCAGCAGCCAAACAGATGCCAAAAACATTCAGTACTTC.

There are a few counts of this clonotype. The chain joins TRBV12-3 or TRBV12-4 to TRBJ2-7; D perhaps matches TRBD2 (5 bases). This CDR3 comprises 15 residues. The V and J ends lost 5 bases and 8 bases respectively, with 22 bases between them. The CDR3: CASSPRAPAGSQQYF. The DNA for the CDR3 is TGTGCCAGCAGTCCACGGGCCCCGGCGGGCTCACAGCAGTACTTC.

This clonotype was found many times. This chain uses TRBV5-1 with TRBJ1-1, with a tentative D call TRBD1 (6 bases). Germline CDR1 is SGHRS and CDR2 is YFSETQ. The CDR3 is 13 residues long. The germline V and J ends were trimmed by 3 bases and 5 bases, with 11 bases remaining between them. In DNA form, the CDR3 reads TGCGCCAGCAGCTCCGGGGGCCTGACTGAAGCTTTCTTT. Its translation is CASSSGGLTEAFF.

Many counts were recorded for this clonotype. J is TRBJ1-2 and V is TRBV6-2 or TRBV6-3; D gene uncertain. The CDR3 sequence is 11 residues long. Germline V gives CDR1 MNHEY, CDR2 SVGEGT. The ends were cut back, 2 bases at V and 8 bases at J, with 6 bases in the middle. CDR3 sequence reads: CASSYGVGYTF. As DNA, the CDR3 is TGTGCCAGCAGTTACGGGGTCGGCTACACCTTC.

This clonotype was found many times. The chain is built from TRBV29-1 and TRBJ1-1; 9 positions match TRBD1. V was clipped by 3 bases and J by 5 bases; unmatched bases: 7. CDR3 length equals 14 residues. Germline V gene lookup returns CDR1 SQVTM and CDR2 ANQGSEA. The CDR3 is CSVEQQGAHTEAFF. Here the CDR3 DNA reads TGCAGCGTTGAGCAACAGGGGGCTCATACTGAAGCTTTCTTT.